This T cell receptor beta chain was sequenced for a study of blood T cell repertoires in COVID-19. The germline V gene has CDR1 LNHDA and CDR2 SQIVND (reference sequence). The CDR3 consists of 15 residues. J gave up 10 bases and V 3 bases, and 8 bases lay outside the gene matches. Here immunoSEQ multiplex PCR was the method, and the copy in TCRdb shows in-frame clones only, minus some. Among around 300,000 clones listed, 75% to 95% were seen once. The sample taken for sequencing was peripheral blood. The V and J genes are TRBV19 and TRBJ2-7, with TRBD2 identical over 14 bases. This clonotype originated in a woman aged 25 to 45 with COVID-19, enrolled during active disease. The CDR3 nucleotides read TGTGCCAGTAGTATTAGTCGGACTAGCGGGAGGAATCAGTACTTC. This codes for CASSISRTSGRNQYF.